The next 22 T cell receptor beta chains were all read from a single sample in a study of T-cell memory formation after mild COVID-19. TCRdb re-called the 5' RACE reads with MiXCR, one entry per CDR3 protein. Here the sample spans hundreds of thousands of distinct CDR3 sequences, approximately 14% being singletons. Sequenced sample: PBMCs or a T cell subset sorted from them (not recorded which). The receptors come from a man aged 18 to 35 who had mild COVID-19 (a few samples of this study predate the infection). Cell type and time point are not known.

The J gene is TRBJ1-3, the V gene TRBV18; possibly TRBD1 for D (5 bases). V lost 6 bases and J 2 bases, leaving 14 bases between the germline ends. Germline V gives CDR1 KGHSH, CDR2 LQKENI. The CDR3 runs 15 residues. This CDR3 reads CASSSTGSPGNTIYF. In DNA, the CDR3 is TGTGCCAGCTCTTCCACAGGTTCCCCTGGAAACACCATATATTTT. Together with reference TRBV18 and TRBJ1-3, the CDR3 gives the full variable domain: NAGVMQNPRHLVRRRGQEARLRCSPMKGHSHVYWYRQLPEEGLKFMVYLQKENIIDESGMPKERFSAEFPKEGPSILRIQQVVRGDSAAYFCASSSTGSPGNTIYFGEGSWLTVV.

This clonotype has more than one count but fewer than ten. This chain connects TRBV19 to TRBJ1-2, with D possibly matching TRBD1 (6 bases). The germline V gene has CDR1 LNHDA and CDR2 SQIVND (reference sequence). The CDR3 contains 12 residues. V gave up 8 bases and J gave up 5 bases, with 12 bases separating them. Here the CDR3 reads CASYRVRYGYTF. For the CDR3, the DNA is TGTGCCAGTTACAGGGTACGATATGGCTACACCTTC.

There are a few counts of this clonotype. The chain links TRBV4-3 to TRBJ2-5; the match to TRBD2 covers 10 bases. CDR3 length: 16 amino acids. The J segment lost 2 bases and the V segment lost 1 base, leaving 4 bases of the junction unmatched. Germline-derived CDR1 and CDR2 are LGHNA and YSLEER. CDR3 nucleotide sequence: TGCGCCAGCAGCCAAGCGGTTAGCGGGGGGCAAGAGACCCAGTACTTC. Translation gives CASSQAVSGGQETQYF.

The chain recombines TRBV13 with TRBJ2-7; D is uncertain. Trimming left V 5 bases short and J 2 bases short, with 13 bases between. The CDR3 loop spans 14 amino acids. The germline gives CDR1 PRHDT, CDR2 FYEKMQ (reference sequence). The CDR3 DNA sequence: TGTGCCAGCAGCCTTCGGGCAAGCGCCTACGAGCAGTACTTC. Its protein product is CASSLRASAYEQYF.

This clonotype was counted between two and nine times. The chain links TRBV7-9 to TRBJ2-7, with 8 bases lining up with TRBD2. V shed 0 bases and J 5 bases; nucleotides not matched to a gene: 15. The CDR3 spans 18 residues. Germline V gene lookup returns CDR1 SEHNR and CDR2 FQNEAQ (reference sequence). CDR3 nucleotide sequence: TGTGCCAGCAGCTTAGCGCCCGGGGGGGGCATAAAAATCGACGAGCAGTACTTC. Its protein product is CASSLAPGGGIKIDEQYF.

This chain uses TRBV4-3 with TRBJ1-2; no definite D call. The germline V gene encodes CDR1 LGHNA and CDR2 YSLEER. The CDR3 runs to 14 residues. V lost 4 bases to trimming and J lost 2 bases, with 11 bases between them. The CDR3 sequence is CASSPGMLNYGYTF. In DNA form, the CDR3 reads TGCGCCAGCAGCCCGGGGATGTTGAACTATGGCTACACCTTC.

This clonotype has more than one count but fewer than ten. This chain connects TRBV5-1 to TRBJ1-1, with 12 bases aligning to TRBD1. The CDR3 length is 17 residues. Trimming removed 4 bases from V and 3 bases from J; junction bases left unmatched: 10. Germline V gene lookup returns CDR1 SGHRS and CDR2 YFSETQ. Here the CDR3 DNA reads TGCGCCAGCAGCCCGGTGGGGACAGGGGGCGCGTACACTGAAGCTTTCTTT. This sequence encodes CASSPVGTGGAYTEAFF. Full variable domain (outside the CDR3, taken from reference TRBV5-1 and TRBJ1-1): KAGVTQTPRYLIKTRGQQVTLSCSPISGHRSVSWYQQTPGQGLQFLFEYFSETQRNKGNFPGRFSGRQFSNSRSEMNVSTLELGDSALYLCASSPVGTGGAYTEAFFGQGTRLTVV.

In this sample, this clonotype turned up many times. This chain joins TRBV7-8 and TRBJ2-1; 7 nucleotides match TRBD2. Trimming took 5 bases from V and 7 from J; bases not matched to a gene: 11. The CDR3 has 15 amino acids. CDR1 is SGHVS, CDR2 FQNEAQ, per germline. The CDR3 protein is CASSNGLEGRNEQFF. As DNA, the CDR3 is TGTGCCAGCAGCAACGGACTAGAGGGACGGAATGAGCAGTTCTTC. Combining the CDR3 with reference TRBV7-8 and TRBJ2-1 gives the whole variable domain GAGVSQSPRYKVAKRGQDVALRCDPISGHVSLFWYQQALGQGPEFLTYFQNEAQLDKSGLPSDRFFAERPEGSVSTLKIQRTQQEDSAVYLCASSNGLEGRNEQFFGPGTRLTVL.

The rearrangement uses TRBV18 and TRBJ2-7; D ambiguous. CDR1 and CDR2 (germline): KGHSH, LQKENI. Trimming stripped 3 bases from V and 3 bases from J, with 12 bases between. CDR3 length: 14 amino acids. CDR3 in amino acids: CASSPAISHYEQYF. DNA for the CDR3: TGTGCCAGCTCACCGGCGATATCCCACTACGAGCAGTACTTC.

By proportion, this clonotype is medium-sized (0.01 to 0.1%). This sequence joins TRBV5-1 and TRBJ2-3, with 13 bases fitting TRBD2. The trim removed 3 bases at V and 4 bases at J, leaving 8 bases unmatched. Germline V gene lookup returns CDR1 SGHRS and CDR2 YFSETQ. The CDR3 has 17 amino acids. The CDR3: CASSSLGTSGGADTQYF. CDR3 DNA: TGCGCCAGCAGCTCTTTAGGTACTAGCGGGGGGGCAGATACGCAGTATTTT.

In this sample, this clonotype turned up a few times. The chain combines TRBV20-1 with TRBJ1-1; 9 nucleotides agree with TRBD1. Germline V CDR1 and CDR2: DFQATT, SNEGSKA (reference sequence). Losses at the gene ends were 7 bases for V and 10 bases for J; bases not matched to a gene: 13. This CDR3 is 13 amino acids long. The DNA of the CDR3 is TGCAGTGTTCGGGACAGGGCAAGTGAAGGAGCTTTCTTT. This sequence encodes CSVRDRASEGAFF.

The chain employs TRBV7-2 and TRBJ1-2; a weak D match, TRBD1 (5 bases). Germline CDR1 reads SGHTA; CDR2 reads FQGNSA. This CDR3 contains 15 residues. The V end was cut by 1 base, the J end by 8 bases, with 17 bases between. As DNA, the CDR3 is TGTGCCAGCAGCTTAGTAGGCAGGGCCCCTAGGGGCTACACCTTC. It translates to CASSLVGRAPRGYTF.

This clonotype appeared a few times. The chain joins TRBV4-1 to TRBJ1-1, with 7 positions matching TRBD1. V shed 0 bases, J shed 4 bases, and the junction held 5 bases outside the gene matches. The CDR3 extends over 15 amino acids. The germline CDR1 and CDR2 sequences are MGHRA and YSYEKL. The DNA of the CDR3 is TGCGCCAGCAGCCAAGAAGGGACAGCCCGCACTGAAGCTTTCTTT. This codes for CASSQEGTARTEAFF.

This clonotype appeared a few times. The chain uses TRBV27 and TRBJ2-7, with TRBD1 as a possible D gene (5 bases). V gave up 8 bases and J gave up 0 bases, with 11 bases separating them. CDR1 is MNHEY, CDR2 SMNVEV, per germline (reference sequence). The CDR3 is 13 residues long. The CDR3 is CASGARASYEQYF. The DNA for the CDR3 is TGTGCCAGCGGGGCCCGAGCCTCCTACGAGCAGTACTTC.

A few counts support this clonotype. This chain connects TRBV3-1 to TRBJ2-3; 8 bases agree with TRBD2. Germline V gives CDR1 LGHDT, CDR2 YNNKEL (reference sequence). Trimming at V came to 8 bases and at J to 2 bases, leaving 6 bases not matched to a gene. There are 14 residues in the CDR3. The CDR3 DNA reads TGTGCCAGCTCCAGGACTAGCTTCACAGATACGCAGTATTTT. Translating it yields CASSRTSFTDTQYF.

The CDR3, as DNA: TGTGCCAGCACCGTTTACGACGGGAACACTGAAGCTTTCTTT. It encodes CASTVYDGNTEAFF. This chain uses TRBV7-9 with TRBJ1-1; D unclear. The CDR3 is 14 amino acids. V dropped 7 bases and J dropped 1 base, with 13 bases sitting between them. The V gene's germline CDR1 is SEHNR and CDR2 FQNEAQ (reference sequence). Full variable domain (outside the CDR3, taken from reference TRBV7-9 and TRBJ1-1): DTGVSQNPRHKITKRGQNVTFRCDPISEHNRLYWYRQTLGQGPEFLTYFQNEAQLEKSRLLSDRFSAERPKGSFSTLEIQRTEQGDSAMYLCASTVYDGNTEAFFGQGTRLTVV.

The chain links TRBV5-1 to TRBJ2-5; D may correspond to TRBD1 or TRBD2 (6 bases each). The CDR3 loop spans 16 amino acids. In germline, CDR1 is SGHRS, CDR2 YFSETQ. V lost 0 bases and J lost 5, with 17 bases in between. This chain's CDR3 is CASSLVPPGAGETQYF. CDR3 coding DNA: TGCGCCAGCAGCTTGGTGCCGCCGGGGGCAGGGGAGACCCAGTACTTC. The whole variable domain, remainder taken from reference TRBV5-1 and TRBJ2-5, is KAGVTQTPRYLIKTRGQQVTLSCSPISGHRSVSWYQQTPGQGLQFLFEYFSETQRNKGNFPGRFSGRQFSNSRSEMNVSTLELGDSALYLCASSLVPPGAGETQYFGPGTRLLVL.

Here the CDR3 reads CASPGGLPFGEQFF. CDR3 nucleotides: TGCGCCAGCCCTGGGGGTCTCCCATTCGGTGAGCAGTTCTTC. The chain has TRBV5-1 and TRBJ2-1; D might be TRBD1 or TRBD2, each matching 5 bases. The CDR3 has 14 amino acids. The ends were cut back, 7 bases at V and 9 bases at J, with 20 bases in the middle. Germline CDR1 reads SGHRS; CDR2 reads YFSETQ. The whole variable domain, filled in from reference TRBV5-1 and TRBJ2-1, reads KAGVTQTPRYLIKTRGQQVTLSCSPISGHRSVSWYQQTPGQGLQFLFEYFSETQRNKGNFPGRFSGRQFSNSRSEMNVSTLELGDSALYLCASPGGLPFGEQFFGPGTRLTVL.

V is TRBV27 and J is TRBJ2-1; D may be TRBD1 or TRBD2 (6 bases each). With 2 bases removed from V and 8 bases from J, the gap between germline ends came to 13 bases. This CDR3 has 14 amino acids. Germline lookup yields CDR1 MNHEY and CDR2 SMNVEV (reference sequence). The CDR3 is CASSLRGVGHEQFF. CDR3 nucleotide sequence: TGTGCCAGCAGTTTAAGGGGGGTAGGGCATGAGCAGTTCTTC.

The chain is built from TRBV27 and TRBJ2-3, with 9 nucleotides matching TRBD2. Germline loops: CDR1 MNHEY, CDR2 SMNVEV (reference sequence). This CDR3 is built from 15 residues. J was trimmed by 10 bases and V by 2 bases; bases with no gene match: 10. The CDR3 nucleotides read TGTGCCAGCAGTTTAAGCGGGGGGCCCACCCCAGCGCAGTATTTT. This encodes CASSLSGGPTPAQYF.

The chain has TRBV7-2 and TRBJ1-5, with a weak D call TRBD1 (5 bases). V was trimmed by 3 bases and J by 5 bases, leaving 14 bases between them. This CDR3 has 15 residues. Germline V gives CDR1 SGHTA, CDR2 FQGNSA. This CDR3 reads CASSLSYGGDQPQHF. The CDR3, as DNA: TGTGCCAGCAGCTTGTCTTATGGGGGGGATCAGCCCCAGCATTTT. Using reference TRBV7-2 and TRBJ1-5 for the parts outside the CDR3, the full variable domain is GAGVSQSPSNKVTEKGKDVELRCDPISGHTALYWYRQSLGQGLEFLIYFQGNSAPDKSGLPSDRFSAERTGGSVSTLTIQRTQQEDSAVYLCASSLSYGGDQPQHFGDGTRLSIL.

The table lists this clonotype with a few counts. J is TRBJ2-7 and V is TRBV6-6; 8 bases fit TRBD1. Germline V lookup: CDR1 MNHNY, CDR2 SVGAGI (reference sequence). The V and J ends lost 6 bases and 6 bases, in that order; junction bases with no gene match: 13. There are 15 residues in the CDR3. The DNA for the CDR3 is TGTGCCAGCAGACATGGGACAGGACAACGGTTCGAGCAGTACGTC. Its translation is CASRHGTGQRFEQYV.